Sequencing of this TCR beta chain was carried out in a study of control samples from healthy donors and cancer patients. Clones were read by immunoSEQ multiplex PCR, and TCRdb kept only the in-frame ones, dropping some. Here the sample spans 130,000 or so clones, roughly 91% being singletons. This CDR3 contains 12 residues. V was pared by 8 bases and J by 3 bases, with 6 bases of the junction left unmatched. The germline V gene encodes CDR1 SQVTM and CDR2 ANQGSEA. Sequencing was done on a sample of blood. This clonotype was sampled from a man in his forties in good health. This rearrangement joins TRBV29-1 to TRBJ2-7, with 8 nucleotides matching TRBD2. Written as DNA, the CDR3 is TGCAGCTATACTAGCGGCAGCTACGAGCAGTACTTC. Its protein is CSYTSGSYEQYF.